This record covers a single T cell receptor beta chain. The target antigen is unknown. The germline V and J ends were trimmed by 6 bases and 5 bases, with 11 bases remaining between them. The germline V gene encodes CDR1 SNHLY and CDR2 FYNNEI. The CDR3 has 12 amino acids. TCRdb passed the 5' RACE reads through MiXCR, listing each CDR3 protein once. The sample shows about 64,000 distinct CDR3 sequences, roughly 18% of them seen only once. This sample was taken from a study of early T cells in non-severe SARS-CoV-2 infection. Study overall: Chains from this unsorted whole-blood bulk RNA could not be paired. Overall study results and limits: Private and CD4 specificities were missed by VDJdb matching, which favored anti-spike CD8 responses.

The sequence was obtained from an adult who was a healthcare worker with PCR-confirmed SARS-CoV-2 infection or an uninfected control (not recorded which). This sample comprised whole blood, obtained at baseline. This chain uses TRBV2 with TRBJ2-7; D may be TRBD1 (6 bases). The CDR3 DNA is TGTGCCAGCAGACAGGGTTCCCACGAGCAGTACTTC. Translation: CASRQGSHEQYF.